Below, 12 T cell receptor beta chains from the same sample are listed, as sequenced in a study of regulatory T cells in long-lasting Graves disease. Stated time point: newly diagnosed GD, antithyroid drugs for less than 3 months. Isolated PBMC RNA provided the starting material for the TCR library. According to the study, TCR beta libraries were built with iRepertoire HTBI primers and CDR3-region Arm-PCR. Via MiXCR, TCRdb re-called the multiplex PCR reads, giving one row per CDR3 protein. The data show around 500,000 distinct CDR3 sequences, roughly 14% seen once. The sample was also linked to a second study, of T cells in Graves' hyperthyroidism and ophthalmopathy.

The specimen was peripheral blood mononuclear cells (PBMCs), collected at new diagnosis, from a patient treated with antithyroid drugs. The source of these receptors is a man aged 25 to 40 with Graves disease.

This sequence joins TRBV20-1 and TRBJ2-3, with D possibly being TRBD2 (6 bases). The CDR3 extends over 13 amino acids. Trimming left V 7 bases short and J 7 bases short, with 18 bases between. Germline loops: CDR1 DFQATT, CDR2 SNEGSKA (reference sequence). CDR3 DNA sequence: TGCAGTGAAACTGGCGGGGTTACGAATACGCAGTATTTT. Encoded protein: CSETGGVTNTQYF.

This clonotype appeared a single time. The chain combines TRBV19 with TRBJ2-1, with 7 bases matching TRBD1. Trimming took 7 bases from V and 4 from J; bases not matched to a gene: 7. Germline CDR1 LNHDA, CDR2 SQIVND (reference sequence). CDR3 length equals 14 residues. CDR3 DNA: TGTGCCAGTACCTACCGGGACAGTTACAATGAGCAGTTCTTC. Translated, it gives CASTYRDSYNEQFF.

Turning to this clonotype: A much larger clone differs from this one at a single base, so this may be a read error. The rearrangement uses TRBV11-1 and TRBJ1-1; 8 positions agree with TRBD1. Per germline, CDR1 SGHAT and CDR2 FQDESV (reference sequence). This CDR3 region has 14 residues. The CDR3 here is CASSETKDRAGASF. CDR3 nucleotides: TGTGCCAGCAGCGAGACCAAGGACAGGGCTGGTGCTTCCTTT.

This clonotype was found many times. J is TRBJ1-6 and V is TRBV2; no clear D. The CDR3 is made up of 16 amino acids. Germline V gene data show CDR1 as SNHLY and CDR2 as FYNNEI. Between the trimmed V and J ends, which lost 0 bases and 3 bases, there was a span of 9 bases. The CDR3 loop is CASSEAVGSYNSPLHF. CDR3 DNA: TGTGCCAGCAGTGAAGCTGTGGGGAGCTATAATTCACCCCTCCACTTT.

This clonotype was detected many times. CDR3 in amino acids: CASNFAGASEQFF. CDR3 DNA sequence: TGTGCCAGCAACTTTGCGGGAGCGAGTGAGCAGTTCTTC. This chain uses TRBV6-1 with TRBJ2-1, with TRBD2 identical over 7 bases. CDR1 and CDR2 from the germline V gene are MNHNS and SASEGT. The CDR3 extends over 13 amino acids. V lost 7 bases to trimming and J lost 9 bases; unmatched junction nucleotides: 9.

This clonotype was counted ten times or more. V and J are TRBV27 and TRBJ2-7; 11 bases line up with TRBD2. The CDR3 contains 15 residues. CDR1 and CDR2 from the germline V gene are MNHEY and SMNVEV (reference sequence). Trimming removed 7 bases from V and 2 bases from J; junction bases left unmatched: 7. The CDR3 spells CASTTTSGGPYEQYF. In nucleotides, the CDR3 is TGTGCCAGCACCACTACTAGCGGGGGTCCCTACGAGCAGTACTTC.

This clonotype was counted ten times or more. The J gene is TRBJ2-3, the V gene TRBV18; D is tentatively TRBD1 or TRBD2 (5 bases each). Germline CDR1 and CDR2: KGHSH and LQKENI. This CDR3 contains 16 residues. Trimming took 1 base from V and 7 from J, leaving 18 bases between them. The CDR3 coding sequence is TGTGCCAGCTCACCACGGGACGGTGGCATGTTAAATACGCAGTATTTT. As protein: CASSPRDGGMLNTQYF. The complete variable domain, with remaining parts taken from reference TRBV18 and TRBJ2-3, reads NAGVMQNPRHLVRRRGQEARLRCSPMKGHSHVYWYRQLPEEGLKFMVYLQKENIIDESGMPKERFSAEFPKEGPSILRIQQVVRGDSAAYFCASSPRDGGMLNTQYFGPGTRLTVL.

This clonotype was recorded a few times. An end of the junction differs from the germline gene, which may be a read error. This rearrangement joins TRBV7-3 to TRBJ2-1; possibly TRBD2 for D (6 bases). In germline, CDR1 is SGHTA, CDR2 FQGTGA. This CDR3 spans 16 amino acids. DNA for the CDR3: TGTGCCAGCAACTTAAATGCGGGGACCTCCTACAATGAGCAGTTCTTC. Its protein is CASNLNAGTSYNEQFF.

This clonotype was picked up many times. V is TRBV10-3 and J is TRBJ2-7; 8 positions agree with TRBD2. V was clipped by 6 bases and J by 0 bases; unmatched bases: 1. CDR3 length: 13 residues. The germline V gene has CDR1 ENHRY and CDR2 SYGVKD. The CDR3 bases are TGTGCCATCAGCCTAGCGGGCTCCTACGAGCAGTACTTC. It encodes CAISLAGSYEQYF.

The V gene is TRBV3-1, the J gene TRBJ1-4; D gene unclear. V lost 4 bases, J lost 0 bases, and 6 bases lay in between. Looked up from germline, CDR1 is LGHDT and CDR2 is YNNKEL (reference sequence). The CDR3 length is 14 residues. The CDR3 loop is CASSRIATNEKLFF. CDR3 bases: TGTGCCAGCAGCCGGATCGCAACTAATGAAAAACTGTTTTTT.

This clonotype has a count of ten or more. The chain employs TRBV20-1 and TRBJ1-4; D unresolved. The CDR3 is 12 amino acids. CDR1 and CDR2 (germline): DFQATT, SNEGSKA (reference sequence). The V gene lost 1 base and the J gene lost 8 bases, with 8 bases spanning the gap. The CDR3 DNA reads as TGCAGTGCTAGAGCTGGAGGCGAAAAACTGTTTTTT. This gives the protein CSARAGGEKLFF.

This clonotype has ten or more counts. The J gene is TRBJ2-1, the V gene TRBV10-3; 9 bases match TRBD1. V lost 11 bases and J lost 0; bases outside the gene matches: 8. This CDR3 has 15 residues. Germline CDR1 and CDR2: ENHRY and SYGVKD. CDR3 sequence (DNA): TGTGCCCTCGCCCCGGGACAGGGCTCCTACAATGAGCAGTTCTTC. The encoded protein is CALAPGQGSYNEQFF.